This TCR beta chain was identified in a study of T cells in Graves' hyperthyroidism and ophthalmopathy. Points from the study as a whole: The majority of expanded thyroid clonotypes above 0.001 also appeared in blood.

RNA transcripts provided the source from which TCR beta CDR3 regions were amplified. HTBI primers were employed in a first-round RT-PCR of the TCR CDR3. TCRdb processed the multiplex PCR reads anew with MiXCR; each CDR3 protein has one entry. This sample has 250,000 to 350,000 distinct CDR3 sequences; 22% occur once, and the top ten carry around two thirds. Details on this clonotype: Its antigen is unidentified.

Sample: blood. The TCR comes from a man aged 25-45 years with Graves' ophthalmopathy.

The CDR3 DNA reads TGTGCCAGCAGCCTAGGGACAGGGTCAACAGATACGCAGTATTTT. Its protein product is CASSLGTGSTDTQYF. The rearrangement links TRBV6-1 to TRBJ2-3; TRBD1 matches 9 bases. The CDR3 length is 15 residues. The germline V gene has CDR1 MNHNS and CDR2 SASEGT. The V and J ends lost 6 bases and 3 bases, in that order; junction bases with no gene match: 7.